This T cell receptor (beta chain) was sequenced for a study of blood T cell repertoires in COVID-19. Study in general: Acute-phase and convalescent COVID-19 samples originated in the United States, Italy and Spain.

This CDR3 has 14 residues. Germline CDR1 SGHAT, CDR2 FQNNGV. Trimming pared 5 bases from V and 7 bases from J, leaving 14 bases between. TCRdb's table, derived via immunoSEQ multiplex PCR, lists solely in-frame clones and lacks some. The sample includes about 400,000 clones, approximately 90% of them seen just once. Material for sequencing was peripheral blood. The rearrangement joins TRBV11-2 to TRBJ1-4; D is perhaps TRBD1 (5 bases). The clonotype was recovered from a woman in her twenties or thirties with acute or convalescent COVID-19. The CDR3 coding sequence is TGTGCCAGCAGCCCTCCAGGGCTTCGTGAAAAACTGTTTTTT. Its protein product is CASSPPGLREKLFF.